The present T cell receptor (beta chain) was sequenced within a study of shared clonotypes between healthy human individuals. CD45RO-negative, CCR7-positively selected cells formed the naive CD8 fraction, excluding terminally differentiated effector memory CD45RA+ cells. The CDR3 loop spans 16 amino acids. Trimming shortened V by 0 bases and J by 5 bases, and 17 bases separated the two germline ends. Germline V gene sequence: CDR1 LGHNA, CDR2 YSLEER. Per the original data handling: Junction-only sequences without quality scores came from ImmunoSEQ, so filtering differed. Method: immunoSEQ multiplex PCR; TCRdb's copy keeps in-frame clones and lacks some. The V and J calls and the clone size are those of that table, but D and trimming were determined from the DNA. Of some 2,000,000 clones listed, roughly 95% are singletons.

The sequence derives from a man between 18 and 29 years old in good health. The material sequenced was naive CD8+ T cells sorted from blood. This chain links TRBV4-3 with TRBJ2-7; a possible D gene is TRBD1 (6 bases). The CDR3 loop reads CASSQDKGWGLHEQYF. As DNA, the CDR3 is TGCGCCAGCAGCCAAGATAAGGGATGGGGGCTCCACGAGCAGTACTTC.